This T cell receptor beta chain was retrieved from a study of read filtering for tumor transcriptome and immune sequencing. This clonotype was seen ten or more times. The library was built from about 400 ng RNA with molecular barcoded adaptors for alpha/delta and beta/gamma chains. MiXCR, applied by TCRdb to the reads, yields one record per CDR3 protein. The sample yields 40,000 or so distinct CDR3 sequences, approximately 12% seen once. Per germline, CDR1 MNHNS and CDR2 SASEGT. This CDR3 region has 12 residues. With 5 bases removed from V and 2 bases from J, the gap between germline ends came to 6 bases.

The sample was a population of CD138-negative cells sorted from bone marrow. This chain links TRBV6-1 with TRBJ1-1, with D uncertain. The receptor was derived from a donor at least 40 years old with multiple myeloma. The DNA of the CDR3 is TGTGCCAGCAGTCGGAGAAACACTGAAGCTTTCTTT. It specifies CASSRRNTEAFF.